Each of the 20 T cell receptor beta chains below was sequenced from the same sample in a study of T-cell reconstitution after alpha-beta-depleted transplantation in children. During its preparation, the TCRbeta library received unique molecular identifiers. TCRdb redid the calling of the PCR reads with MiXCR, one entry per CDR3 protein. This sample carries about 500,000 distinct CDR3 sequences, roughly 33% of them seen once, and the ten largest clones take less than 2.5%. The sequences come from PBMCs from the stem cell graft donor, collected from the stem cell graft. These receptors originate from a human donor who donated a stem cell graft to a child with aplastic anemia.

The gene calls are TRBV11-2 and TRBJ2-2, with unresolved D. Germline V CDR1 and CDR2: SGHAT, FQNNGV. The CDR3 runs to 16 residues. The V and J ends lost 8 bases and 0 bases respectively, with 16 bases between them. CDR3 in amino acids: CASRSLRPSNTGELFF. DNA of the CDR3: TGTGCCAGCCGATCTCTGCGGCCCTCGAACACCGGGGAGCTGTTTTTT.

The genes are TRBV5-4 and TRBJ2-7; possibly TRBD1 or TRBD2 for D (5 bases each). Germline V gene sequence: CDR1 SGHNT, CDR2 YYREEE (reference sequence). Trimming took off 3 bases at V and 0 bases at J, with 10 bases between the two ends. This CDR3 is 14 amino acids long. The CDR3 is CASSSGDGSYEQYF. The DNA for the CDR3 is TGTGCCAGCAGCTCCGGGGACGGCTCCTACGAGCAGTACTTC. Filled out from reference TRBV5-4 and TRBJ2-7, the complete variable domain reads ETGVTQSPTHLIKTRGQQVTLRCSSQSGHNTVSWYQQALGQGPQFIFQYYREEENGRGNFPPRFSGLQFPNYSSELNVNALELDDSALYLCASSSGDGSYEQYFGPGTRLTVT.

This chain joins TRBV4-3 and TRBJ2-7; 7 bases are a match to TRBD2. The CDR3 runs to 14 residues. After removal of 4 bases from V and 3 bases from J, the junction contained 6 bases not matched to a gene. CDR1 is LGHNA, CDR2 YSLEER, per germline. In DNA, the CDR3 is TGCGCCAGCAGCCCGGGGGGACCAGACTACGAGCAGTACTTC. It specifies CASSPGGPDYEQYF.

The chain couples TRBV28 to TRBJ2-4; TRBD1 might be the D (5 bases). The CDR3 length is 14 residues. V lost 1 base, J lost 8 bases, and 12 bases lay in between. The V gene's germline CDR1 is MDHEN and CDR2 SYDVKM. The CDR3 nucleotides are TGTGCCAGCAGTTTATTGAGCTTAGGGGACATTCAGTACTTC. It translates to CASSLLSLGDIQYF.

The rearrangement links TRBV6-1 to TRBJ2-3; 7 bases are shared with TRBD1. The CDR3 extends over 15 amino acids. J gave up 2 bases and V 6 bases, and 8 bases lay outside the gene matches. Germline values: CDR1 MNHNS, CDR2 SASEGT. The CDR3 region has the DNA TGTGCCAGCAGCCCCCGGGACAGATCCACAGATACGCAGTATTTT. It translates to CASSPRDRSTDTQYF.

This clonotype appeared a few times. V usage is TRBV29-1 and J usage is TRBJ2-5; no clear D gene. This CDR3 comprises 15 residues. Deletions cut 1 base from V and 4 bases from J, with 16 bases between. Looked up from germline, CDR1 is SQVTM and CDR2 is ANQGSEA. CDR3 in amino acids: CSVEGSGGRSETQYF. The CDR3 region has the DNA TGCAGCGTTGAAGGCTCAGGTGGGCGGTCAGAGACCCAGTACTTC.

V and J are TRBV6-5 and TRBJ1-6, with D unclear. CDR3 length equals 17 residues. Germline values: CDR1 MNHEY, CDR2 SVGAGI. Trimming pared 2 bases from V and 7 bases from J, leaving 18 bases between. CDR3 bases: TGTGCCAGCAGTTACGGCCCTGGCTATAGCTACAATTCACCCCTCCACTTT. Translated: CASSYGPGYSYNSPLHF.

Here the CDR3 DNA reads TGTGCCTGGACCCGCCGGGACAGGGATTCACCCCTCCACTTT. It yields the protein CAWTRRDRDSPLHF. The gene calls are TRBV30 and TRBJ1-6; 9 bases align to TRBD1. Germline V gene data show CDR1 as GTSNPN and CDR2 as SVGIG (reference sequence). CDR3 length equals 14 residues. Trimming took 4 bases from V and 8 from J; bases not matched to a gene: 6.

J is TRBJ2-2 and V is TRBV19; 8 bases are a match to TRBD2. The CDR3 totals 15 residues. The junction had 5 bases not matched to a gene; V was cut back by 7 bases and J by 1 base. CDR1 and CDR2 (germline): LNHDA, SQIVND (reference sequence). CDR3 nucleotide sequence: TGTGCCAGTAACCCACTAGCGGAGAACACCGGGGAGCTGTTTTTT. It is translated as CASNPLAENTGELFF.

This clonotype was found a few times. The J gene is TRBJ2-1, the V gene TRBV7-2, with D perhaps being TRBD1 or TRBD2 (5 bases each). V gave up 2 bases and J gave up 0 bases, with 11 bases separating them. The germline CDR1 and CDR2 sequences are SGHTA and FQGNSA. The CDR3 length is 16 residues. Here the CDR3 DNA reads TGTGCCAGCAGCTTATGGGGGTTGAGCTCCTACAATGAGCAGTTCTTC. Translating it yields CASSLWGLSSYNEQFF.

V usage is TRBV5-1 and J usage is TRBJ1-2, with TRBD1 as a possible D gene (6 bases). Germline-derived CDR1 and CDR2 are SGHRS and YFSETQ. V was clipped by 2 bases and J by 1 base, with 12 bases between them. This CDR3 spans 15 amino acids. CDR3 in amino acids: CASSLGGGDNYGYTF. For the CDR3, the DNA is TGCGCCAGCAGCTTAGGTGGGGGCGATAACTATGGCTACACCTTC.

The rearrangement joins TRBV6-2 or TRBV6-3 to TRBJ2-7, with 8 positions matching TRBD1. The ends lost 2 bases at V and 2 bases at J; junction bases unmatched: 2. This CDR3 is 14 amino acids long. Germline CDR1 MNHEY, CDR2 SVGEGT. The chain's CDR3 is CASSYHRGTYEQYF. CDR3 in DNA: TGTGCCAGCAGTTACCACAGGGGGACCTACGAGCAGTACTTC.

The chain links TRBV4-1 to TRBJ2-3, with D perhaps being TRBD1 or TRBD2 (5 bases each). The germline V gene encodes CDR1 MGHRA and CDR2 YSYEKL. The CDR3 has 16 amino acids. Trimming shortened V by 4 bases and J by 0 bases, and 14 bases separated the two germline ends. The CDR3 bases are TGCGCCAGCAGCCGAGAGGGGATATGGAGCACAGATACGCAGTATTTT. As protein: CASSREGIWSTDTQYF.

This clonotype was counted only a few times. The chain employs TRBV28 and TRBJ2-1; 11 nucleotides match TRBD2. J lost 0 bases, V lost 3 bases, and 7 bases had no gene match. The germline V gene encodes CDR1 MDHEN and CDR2 SYDVKM. The length of the CDR3 is 18 residues. The CDR3 coding sequence is TGTGCCAGCAGTTTTACTAGCGGGGGAGGTAGCTCCTACAATGAGCAGTTCTTC. It translates to CASSFTSGGGSSYNEQFF.

This clonotype has more than one count but fewer than ten. V gene TRBV7-2 combines with J gene TRBJ1-5, with D perhaps TRBD1 (5 bases). This CDR3 has 16 residues. V was pared by 4 bases and J by 3 bases, with 16 bases between. Germline V CDR1 and CDR2: SGHTA, FQGNSA. DNA of the CDR3: TGTGCCAGCAGCTCGGTCGGGGGGATGGACAATCAGCCCCAGCATTTT. Translation: CASSSVGGMDNQPQHF.

The chain carries TRBV7-9 and TRBJ1-1; 7 nucleotides align to TRBD1. The CDR3 has 13 amino acids. Germline loops: CDR1 SEHNR, CDR2 FQNEAQ (reference sequence). The junction had 5 bases not matched to a gene; V was cut back by 8 bases and J by 2 bases. CDR3 protein: CASLQGSNTEAFF. The CDR3 DNA reads TGTGCCAGCTTACAGGGGAGTAACACTGAAGCTTTCTTT.

This clonotype was seen a single time. The V gene is TRBV27, the J gene TRBJ2-1, with TRBD2 identical over 8 bases. V trimming: 5 bases; J trimming: 6 bases; junction bases outside the gene matches: 18. CDR1 MNHEY and CDR2 SMNVEV come from the germline V gene (reference sequence). This CDR3 has 18 residues. The CDR3 sequence: CASSETASGSGRGNEQFF. In nucleotides, the CDR3 is TGTGCCAGCAGTGAAACTGCGAGCGGGAGCGGCCGCGGCAATGAGCAGTTCTTC.

The rearrangement joins TRBV7-2 to TRBJ1-2; D is possibly TRBD1 (6 bases). With 6 bases removed from V and 3 bases from J, the gap between germline ends came to 14 bases. Germline-derived CDR1 and CDR2 are SGHTA and FQGNSA. This CDR3 comprises 14 residues. CDR3 in DNA: TGTGCCAGCAGAACCAACAGGGACTACTATGGCTACACCTTC. Residues: CASRTNRDYYGYTF. The full variable domain, with the rest looked up from reference TRBV7-2 and TRBJ1-2, is GAGVSQSPSNKVTEKGKDVELRCDPISGHTALYWYRQSLGQGLEFLIYFQGNSAPDKSGLPSDRFSAERTGGSVSTLTIQRTQQEDSAVYLCASRTNRDYYGYTFGSGTRLTVV.

The rearrangement joins TRBV12-3 or TRBV12-4 to TRBJ1-1, with TRBD1 identical over 7 bases. The CDR3 totals 14 residues. Trimming took 7 bases from V and 7 from J; bases not matched to a gene: 12. In DNA, the CDR3 is TGTGCCAGCACCCTCTCGGCGGCAGGGGGTGAAGCTTTCTTT. This sequence encodes CASTLSAAGGEAFF.

The chain couples TRBV5-8 to TRBJ2-4; D ambiguous. This CDR3 contains 16 residues. Trimming took 0 bases from V and 6 from J, leaving 16 bases between them. Per germline, CDR1 SGHTS and CDR2 YDEGEE. This chain's CDR3 is CASSLGTYRVGNIQYF. The CDR3 nucleotides are TGTGCCAGCAGCTTGGGGACGTATCGGGTGGGAAACATTCAGTACTTC.